The 24 T cell receptor beta chains listed next were all sequenced from one sample in a study of regulatory T cells in long-lasting Graves disease. Time point defined: newly diagnosed GD, antithyroid drugs for less than 3 months. Making the TCR library involved RNA that had been extracted from PBMCs. Combining iRepertoire HTBI primers with Arm-PCR of CDR3 regions, the authors built TCR beta libraries. TCRdb re-derived calls from the multiplex PCR reads in MiXCR, one entry per CDR3 protein. Found here are 450,000 to 600,000 distinct CDR3 sequences, roughly 13% of them singletons; the top ten hold approximately 9.3%. A further study also used this sample, focusing on T cells in Graves' hyperthyroidism and ophthalmopathy.

The sample consisted of peripheral blood mononuclear cells (PBMCs), taken at new diagnosis, from a patient treated with antithyroid drugs. These receptors originate from a man younger than 40 with Graves disease.

This clonotype has a count of ten or more. This chain links TRBV11-2 with TRBJ2-1; no reliable D call. The CDR3 loop spans 17 amino acids. From germline, CDR1 is SGHAT and CDR2 FQNNGV. V lost 5 bases to trimming and J lost 9 bases, with 26 bases between them. The CDR3 protein is CASSHPGVRYSIFEQFF. The CDR3 DNA is TGTGCCAGCAGCCACCCCGGTGTCCGTTATAGTATATTTGAGCAGTTCTTC. Complete variable domain (other parts from reference TRBV11-2 and TRBJ2-1): EAGVAQSPRYKIIEKRQSVAFWCNPISGHATLYWYQQILGQGPKLLIQFQNNGVVDDSQLPKDRFSAERLKGVDSTLKIQPAKLEDSAVYLCASSHPGVRYSIFEQFFGPGTRLTVL.

This clonotype was seen ten or more times. The chain uses TRBV30 and TRBJ2-5; D gene ambiguous. V was cut by 4 bases and J by 3 bases, with 21 bases left in between. This CDR3 spans 16 amino acids. The germline gives CDR1 GTSNPN, CDR2 SVGIG (reference sequence). In nucleotides, the CDR3 is TGTGCCTGGATCCCCTCCGGACCCTTACCGAAAGAGACCCAGTACTTC. Its protein product is CAWIPSGPLPKETQYF. Complete variable domain (other parts from reference TRBV30 and TRBJ2-5): SQTIHQWPATLVQPVGSPLSLECTVEGTSNPNLYWYRQAAGRGLQLLFYSVGIGQISSEVPQNLSASRPQDRQFILSSKKLLLSDSGFYLCAWIPSGPLPKETQYFGPGTRLLVL.

This clonotype was counted ten times or more. V and J are TRBV12-3 or TRBV12-4 and TRBJ2-7; 12 positions match TRBD2. J was trimmed by 4 bases and V by 6 bases; bases with no gene match: 4. The CDR3 spans 14 residues. The CDR3 nucleotides read TGTGCCAGCAGATCTAGCGGGAGGGCTTACGAGCAGTACTTC. This sequence encodes CASRSSGRAYEQYF.

This clonotype occurred a few times. The rearrangement uses TRBV5-6 and TRBJ2-3; a weak D match, TRBD2 (6 bases). The DNA end is a closer match to TRBJ2-5, so the J assignment may be wrong. The CDR3 runs 12 residues. Germline V CDR1 and CDR2: SGHDT, YYEEEE. CDR3 sequence reads: CASSRLRDSQYF. The CDR3, as DNA: TGTGCCAGCAGCCGCTTACGGGACTCCCAGTACTTC.

The chain is built from TRBV19 and TRBJ2-5, with D possibly matching TRBD2 (5 bases). CDR1 and CDR2 from the germline V gene are LNHDA and SQIVND (reference sequence). The CDR3 consists of 13 residues. Trimming stripped 3 bases from V and 5 bases from J, with 10 bases between. The DNA for the CDR3 is TGTGCCAGTAGTATGGACGGCGGGGAGACCCAGTACTTC. It yields the protein CASSMDGGETQYF. The variable domain in full, completed from reference TRBV19 and TRBJ2-5, reads DGGITQSPKYLFRKEGQNVTLSCEQNLNHDAMYWYRQDPGQGLRLIYYSQIVNDFQKGDIAEGYSVSREKKESFPLTVTSAQKNPTAFYLCASSMDGGETQYFGPGTRLLVL.

The chain links TRBV5-1 to TRBJ1-6; D is possibly TRBD1 (6 bases). The V end was cut by 2 bases, the J end by 9 bases, with 15 bases between. Germline V gene data show CDR1 as SGHRS and CDR2 as YFSETQ. The CDR3 runs 15 residues. For the CDR3, the DNA is TGCGCCAGCAGCTTAGAGACAGGACCCGGTTCACCCCTCCACTTT. Its translation: CASSLETGPGSPLHF.

This clonotype was observed a few times. V usage is TRBV10-3 and J usage is TRBJ1-3; D unclear. The V gene's germline CDR1 is ENHRY and CDR2 SYGVKD. V lost 7 bases to trimming and J lost 4 bases, with 8 bases between them. The CDR3 runs to 12 residues. The CDR3 DNA follows: TGTGCCATCAAAACTGCCGGAAACACCATATATTTT. Protein sequence: CAIKTAGNTIYF.

At least ten counts were recorded for this clonotype. This rearrangement joins TRBV7-9 to TRBJ1-4; D is possibly TRBD1 (5 bases). Germline V CDR1 and CDR2: SEHNR, FQNEAQ (reference sequence). The CDR3 runs 13 residues. The ends were cut back, 5 bases at V and 12 bases at J, with 16 bases in the middle. CDR3 bases: TGTGCCAGCAGCCCAGGGCACCTCCTTCAACTGTTTTTT. Residues: CASSPGHLLQLFF.

This clonotype was seen only a few times. This CDR3 reads CAWRLGPRANVLTF. CDR3 coding DNA: TGTGCCTGGAGACTGGGCCCGCGGGCCAACGTCCTGACTTTC. This rearrangement joins TRBV30 to TRBJ2-6, with no clear D. Germline V gene sequence: CDR1 GTSNPN, CDR2 SVGIG (reference sequence). Trimming removed 3 bases at V and 5 bases at J, with 11 bases between. This CDR3 is 14 amino acids long.

This clonotype has ten or more counts. The chain has TRBV20-1 and TRBJ2-5; 8 bases agree with TRBD2. Looked up from germline, CDR1 is DFQATT and CDR2 is SNEGSKA (reference sequence). After removal of 4 bases from V and 5 bases from J, the junction contained 12 bases not matched to a gene. The CDR3 sequence is 15 residues long. For the CDR3, the DNA is TGCAGTGCTAAACCGGTCCGGGGGGGGAGGGAGACCCAGTACTTC. Translated, it gives CSAKPVRGGRETQYF.

The rearrangement uses TRBV6-1 and TRBJ1-2; possibly TRBD1 for D (6 bases). Trimming took 6 bases from V and 5 from J, leaving 13 bases between them. CDR1 is MNHNS, CDR2 SASEGT, per germline. This CDR3 spans 13 amino acids. The DNA of the CDR3 is TGTGCCAGCAGGGAGGGGGGCTATTATGGCTACACCTTC. This codes for CASREGGYYGYTF.

This clonotype was observed many times. The V call is TRBV11-2, the J call TRBJ2-1; D is unclear. Trimming removed 5 bases from V and 7 bases from J, with 12 bases in between. CDR1 and CDR2 from the germline V gene are SGHAT and FQNNGV. CDR3 length: 13 amino acids. The CDR3: CASSPNSWNEQFF. Written as DNA, the CDR3 is TGTGCCAGCAGCCCCAATAGCTGGAATGAGCAGTTCTTC. Supplemented by reference TRBV11-2 and TRBJ2-1, the full variable domain reads EAGVAQSPRYKIIEKRQSVAFWCNPISGHATLYWYQQILGQGPKLLIQFQNNGVVDDSQLPKDRFSAERLKGVDSTLKIQPAKLEDSAVYLCASSPNSWNEQFFGPGTRLTVL.

This clonotype showed up many times. The V gene is TRBV27, the J gene TRBJ2-7; 7 bases are a match to TRBD1. The CDR3 spans 16 residues. From germline, CDR1 is MNHEY and CDR2 SMNVEV (reference sequence). V shed 7 bases and J 6 bases; nucleotides not matched to a gene: 18. Here the CDR3 reads CASNPAAAGGLGEQYF. In DNA form, the CDR3 reads TGTGCCAGCAATCCAGCCGCGGCAGGGGGTCTTGGCGAGCAGTACTTC.

In this sample, this clonotype turned up a few times. The chain couples TRBV29-1 to TRBJ2-7; possible D gene TRBD2, 5 bases. CDR3 length equals 13 residues. The germline V gene encodes CDR1 SQVTM and CDR2 ANQGSEA. Trimming pared 4 bases from V and 2 bases from J, leaving 12 bases between. The CDR3 sequence: CSVVLRGTYEQYF. The CDR3, as DNA: TGCAGCGTTGTCCTTCGGGGAACCTACGAGCAGTACTTC.

Worth noting for this clonotype: One base separates it from a far larger clone, so it is likely a read error. V and J are TRBV7-2 and TRBJ2-1; no definite D call. The DNA end favors TRBJ2-7, so the J call may be wrong. CDR3 length: 12 amino acids. Germline V gene data show CDR1 as SGHTA and CDR2 as FQGNSA. The CDR3 reads CASRGSYNEQYF. Here the CDR3 DNA reads TGTGCCAGTCGTGGGTCCTACAATGAGCAGTACTTC.

This clonotype has just a few counts. The chain joins TRBV10-3 to TRBJ2-7; D possibly corresponds to TRBD2 (6 bases). Trimming cost V 11 bases and J 3 bases, with 23 bases left between them. The germline CDR1 and CDR2 sequences are ENHRY and SYGVKD. The CDR3 runs 15 residues. The CDR3 loop reads CAVRQTGTGDYEQYF. CDR3 bases: TGTGCCGTACGACAGACCGGGACGGGGGACTACGAGCAGTACTTC.

This clonotype was counted many times. The CDR3: CASSFQTSGTYEQFF. The CDR3 DNA reads TGCGCCAGCAGCTTCCAGACTAGCGGGACCTATGAGCAGTTCTTC. J is TRBJ2-1 and V is TRBV5-1, with 11 positions matching TRBD2. This CDR3 contains 15 residues. With 2 bases clipped from V and 8 bases from J, the junction kept 6 bases outside the gene matches. Germline CDR1 is SGHRS and CDR2 is YFSETQ.

This clonotype was observed many times. V gene TRBV5-1 combines with J gene TRBJ2-7; TRBD2 is a possible D gene (5 bases). The V gene lost 0 bases and the J gene lost 3 bases, with 7 bases spanning the gap. CDR3 length: 13 residues. The germline gives CDR1 SGHRS, CDR2 YFSETQ. The CDR3 protein is CASSLGTFYEQYF. The DNA of the CDR3 is TGCGCCAGCAGCTTGGGGACTTTCTACGAGCAGTACTTC.

This clonotype was seen many times. The V gene is TRBV5-1, the J gene TRBJ2-2; D is uncertain. The CDR3 runs to 14 residues. The V gene's germline CDR1 is SGHRS and CDR2 YFSETQ. V was shortened by 6 bases and J by 2 bases, with 11 bases between the two germline ends. As DNA, the CDR3 is TGCGCCAGCACTTTGGCAGTTAACACCGGGGAGCTGTTTTTT. Its translation is CASTLAVNTGELFF.

The gene calls are TRBV15 and TRBJ2-1, with D perhaps being TRBD1 or TRBD2 (6 bases each). The DNA end is more similar to TRBJ2-3, so the J call may be wrong. Per the germline V gene, CDR1 is LNHNV and CDR2 is YYDKDF (reference sequence). This CDR3 comprises 15 residues. Here the CDR3 DNA reads TGTGCCACCAGCCCGGGGGCGGGGACCACAGATACGCAGTATTTT. It translates to CATSPGAGTTDTQYF.

Ten or more counts support this clonotype. This chain links TRBV20-1 with TRBJ2-5; D ambiguous. The CDR3 is made up of 13 amino acids. The germline gives CDR1 DFQATT, CDR2 SNEGSKA (reference sequence). Trimming stripped 0 bases from V and 13 bases from J, with 18 bases between. This chain's CDR3 is CSARDGTGAKVYF. Here the CDR3 DNA reads TGCAGTGCTAGAGACGGAACGGGCGCCAAGGTGTACTTC.

This clonotype rates as medium-sized. This chain connects TRBV13 to TRBJ2-7; D remains unclear. Trimming shortened V by 0 bases and J by 0 bases, and 3 bases separated the two germline ends. The CDR3 has 13 residues. CDR1 is PRHDT and CDR2 is FYEKMQ in the germline V gene (reference sequence). Here the CDR3 DNA reads TGTGCCAGCAGCTTAGGAATCTCCTACGAGCAGTACTTC. As protein: CASSLGISYEQYF.

The table lists this clonotype with a few counts. The genes are TRBV19 and TRBJ1-5, with 7 bases aligning to TRBD1. This CDR3 spans 15 amino acids. Looked up from germline, CDR1 is LNHDA and CDR2 is SQIVND (reference sequence). Trimming at V came to 3 bases and at J to 3 bases, leaving 5 bases not matched to a gene. This CDR3 reads CASSIWGQNNQPQHF. The CDR3 DNA follows: TGTGCCAGTAGTATTTGGGGACAGAACAATCAGCCCCAGCATTTT.

As concerns this clonotype: A much bigger clone sits one base away, suggesting this may be a read error. The V and J genes are TRBV7-9 and TRBJ2-7; 10 positions agree with TRBD1. V shed 4 bases and J 3 bases; nucleotides not matched to a gene: 3. The germline V gene has CDR1 SEHNR and CDR2 FQNEAQ (reference sequence). This CDR3 is built from 14 residues. The CDR3 loop reads CASSSGQGIYEQYF. CDR3 sequence (DNA): TGTGCCAGCAGCTCGGGACAGGGGATCTACGAGCAGTACTTC.